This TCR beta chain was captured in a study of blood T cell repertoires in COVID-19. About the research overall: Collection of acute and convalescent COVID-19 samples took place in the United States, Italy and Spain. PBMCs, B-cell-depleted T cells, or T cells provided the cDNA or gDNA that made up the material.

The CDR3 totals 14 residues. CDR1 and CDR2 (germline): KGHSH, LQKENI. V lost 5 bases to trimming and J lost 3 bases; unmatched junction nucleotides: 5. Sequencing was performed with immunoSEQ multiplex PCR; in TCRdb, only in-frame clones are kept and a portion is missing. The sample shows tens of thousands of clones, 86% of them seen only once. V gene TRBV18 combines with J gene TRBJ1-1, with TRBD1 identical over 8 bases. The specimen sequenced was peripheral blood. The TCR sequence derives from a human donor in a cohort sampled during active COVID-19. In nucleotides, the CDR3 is TGTGCCAGCTCATTCGGACAGGGTTACACTGAAGCTTTCTTT. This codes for CASSFGQGYTEAFF.